This T cell receptor (beta chain) was retrieved from a study of blood T cell repertoires in COVID-19. Turning to the study itself: From T cells, B-cell-depleted T cells, or PBMCs came the material, which was cDNA or gDNA.

Original methodology: Researchers report that nucleated cell counts were estimated from reference gene primer amplification. Clones were read by immunoSEQ multiplex PCR, and TCRdb kept only the in-frame ones, dropping some. The DNA gave D and trimming, while V, J and clone size come from that table. This table has just over 250,000 clones, around nine tenths appearing once. With V trimmed by 0 bases and J by 3 bases, 2 bases remained unmatched. CDR1 PRHDT and CDR2 FYEKMQ come from the germline V gene (reference sequence). The CDR3 is 14 residues long. Sequenced sample: peripheral blood. V usage is TRBV13 and J usage is TRBJ2-7; 7 nucleotides line up with TRBD1. The TCR originated in a woman aged 70 to 79 with COVID-19, enrolled during active disease. The CDR3 loop reads CASSLGRQGYEQYF. The CDR3 nucleotides read TGTGCCAGCAGCTTAGGCCGACAGGGCTACGAGCAGTACTTC.